A single sample gave rise to the 9 T cell receptor beta chains below, sequenced in a study of T-cell reconstitution after alpha-beta-depleted transplantation in children (TCRdb year 2016). The library was built by means of PCR. Sequencing took place on an Illumina HiSeq 2500. To normalize quantification of the TCRbeta repertoire, the TCR libraries were built with molecular barcoding that relied on unique molecular identifiers. TCRdb handled the public reads itself, with Q25 trimming in fastp and clone calling in MiXCR, and kept productive beta chains. CDR3 protein duplicates are merged, each entry listing the most common genes and DNA. Across this sample there are some 500,000 distinct CDR3 sequences, with around 17% seen only once. The top ten hold less than 4% of the sample. The sample was PBMCs from the stem cell graft donor, taken from the stem cell graft. These receptor sequences come from a human donor who donated a stem cell graft to a child with acute lymphoblastic leukemia.

This rearrangement joins TRBV7-8 to TRBJ2-2; D gene unclear. Trimming took 6 bases from V and 5 from J, leaving 13 bases between them. Germline CDR1 reads SGHVS; CDR2 reads FQNEAQ. The CDR3 is made up of 14 amino acids. The CDR3 bases are TGTGCCAGCAGGGTACGCGTGGGGACCGGGGAGCTGTTTTTT. Amino acid sequence: CASRVRVGTGELFF. Supplemented by reference TRBV7-8 and TRBJ2-2, the full variable domain reads GAGVSQSPRYKVAKRGQDVALRCDPISGHVSLFWYQQALGQGPEFLTYFQNEAQLDKSGLPSDRFFAERPEGSVSTLKIQRTQQEDSAVYLCASRVRVGTGELFFGEGSRLTVL.

This clonotype was counted at least ten times. The rearrangement links TRBV7-8 to TRBJ2-3; 8 nucleotides align to TRBD1. The CDR3 sequence is 15 residues long. Germline-derived CDR1 and CDR2 are SGHVS and FQNEAQ. With V trimmed by 5 bases and J by 1 base, 5 bases remained unmatched. The CDR3 coding sequence is TGTGCCAGCAGCCTACTACAGGGGGGCACAGATACGCAGTATTTT. It encodes CASSLLQGGTDTQYF.

This chain links TRBV12-3 or TRBV12-4 with TRBJ1-2, with D possibly TRBD1 on 6 matching bases. The length of the CDR3 is 14 residues. Between the trimmed V and J ends, which lost 1 base and 4 bases, there was a span of 10 bases. CDR3 sequence: CASSLGQAIYGYTF. The DNA of the CDR3 is TGTGCCAGCAGTTTAGGACAGGCGATCTATGGCTACACCTTC.

This chain connects TRBV7-9 to TRBJ1-1; D call uncertain. Trimming removed 3 bases from V and 3 bases from J, with 8 bases in between. The CDR3 totals 13 residues. Germline CDR1 reads SEHNR; CDR2 reads FQNEAQ (reference sequence). The CDR3 is CASSFPGYTEAFF. The CDR3 bases are TGTGCCAGCAGCTTTCCCGGCTACACTGAAGCTTTCTTT.

Only a few counts were recorded for this clonotype. The chain links TRBV7-9 to TRBJ1-4, with TRBD1 as a possible D gene (5 bases). The CDR3 runs 15 residues. The germline V gene has CDR1 SEHNR and CDR2 FQNEAQ (reference sequence). Trimming took off 5 bases at V and 3 bases at J, with 13 bases between the two ends. The DNA of the CDR3 is TGTGCCAGCAGCCCCGGGGGAAGCGCTAATGAAAAACTGTTTTTT. Protein sequence: CASSPGGSANEKLFF.

This clonotype showed up just a few times. The chain carries TRBV27 and TRBJ2-7; 7 bases match TRBD2. The germline gives CDR1 MNHEY, CDR2 SMNVEV (reference sequence). The length of the CDR3 is 13 residues. The trim removed 2 bases at V and 6 bases at J, leaving 4 bases unmatched. This chain's CDR3 is CASSLRGVVEQYF. CDR3 DNA sequence: TGTGCCAGCAGTTTACGGGGGGTGGTCGAGCAGTACTTC.

The chain joins TRBV5-6 to TRBJ2-1; maybe TRBD1 (5 bases). This CDR3 is built from 14 residues. The V gene lost 6 bases and the J gene lost 9 bases, with 19 bases spanning the gap. The V gene's germline CDR1 is SGHDT and CDR2 YYEEEE. The CDR3 region is CASTLPSQDTEQFF. DNA of the CDR3: TGTGCCAGCACCCTCCCCTCACAGGATACTGAGCAGTTCTTC. Supplemented by reference TRBV5-6 and TRBJ2-1, the full variable domain reads DAGVTQSPTHLIKTRGQQVTLRCSPKSGHDTVSWYQQALGQGPQFIFQYYEEEERQRGNFPDRFSGHQFPNYSSELNVNALLLGDSALYLCASTLPSQDTEQFFGPGTRLTVL.

The rearrangement joins TRBV29-1 to TRBJ2-7; 8 bases agree with TRBD1. Trimming took 6 bases from V and 4 from J; bases not matched to a gene: 8. CDR3 length: 13 amino acids. Germline V gives CDR1 SQVTM, CDR2 ANQGSEA. The CDR3 loop is CSVQQGVRYEQYF. The CDR3 DNA reads TGCAGCGTGCAACAGGGGGTTCGGTACGAGCAGTACTTC.

The chain joins TRBV27 to TRBJ1-6; D gene ambiguous. The length of the CDR3 is 14 residues. V lost 2 bases and J 6 bases, leaving 8 bases between the germline ends. CDR1 and CDR2 from the germline V gene are MNHEY and SMNVEV (reference sequence). The CDR3 loop is CASSLKHVNSPLHF. The CDR3, as DNA: TGTGCCAGCAGTTTAAAACATGTTAATTCACCCCTCCACTTT.